Presented here are 8 T cell receptor beta chains from one specimen sequenced in a study of a mutant IDH1 vaccine in newly diagnosed glioma. Repertoires were generated with immunoSEQ multiplex PCR, while TCRdb's copy carries only in-frame clones and drops some. This sample has about 60,000 clones, with roughly 80% found just once. Time point defined: week 35, safety follow-up. Each dose of the vaccine consisted of 300 ug of mutant IDH1 20-mer peptide, with topical imiquimod. Antigen specificity for these receptors is unknown. This specimen consisted of PBMCs, obtained from a glioma patient whose treatment included an IDH1 peptide vaccine. These receptors all come from a man under 40 with glioma.

This chain uses TRBV5-6 with TRBJ2-5, with 11 bases lining up with TRBD2. Trimming removed 0 bases from V and 3 bases from J; junction bases left unmatched: 4. Per germline, CDR1 SGHDT and CDR2 YYEEEE. The CDR3 consists of 16 residues. The CDR3 here is CASSLGTGLAEETQYF. CDR3 in DNA: TGTGCCAGCAGCTTGGGCACGGGACTAGCGGAAGAGACCCAGTACTTC. The complete variable domain, with remaining parts taken from reference TRBV5-6 and TRBJ2-5, reads DAGVTQSPTHLIKTRGQQVTLRCSPKSGHDTVSWYQQALGQGPQFIFQYYEEEERQRGNFPDRFSGHQFPNYSSELNVNALLLGDSALYLCASSLGTGLAEETQYFGPGTRLLVL.

In its sample, this clone was seen once. This rearrangement joins TRBV21-1 to TRBJ2-7; whether TRBD1, the table's D call, matches the DNA was not checked. TRBV21-1 is given as a pseudogene. This CDR3 comprises 16 residues. CDR3 loop: CASSPSFGTASYEQYF. The CDR3 DNA sequence: TGTGCCAGCAGCCCTTCTTTTGGGACAGCATCCTACGAGCAGTACTTC.

V gene TRBV27 combines with J gene TRBJ2-3; possible D gene TRBD2, 5 bases. V was trimmed by 4 bases and J by 4 bases, leaving 12 bases between them. Germline V CDR1 and CDR2: MNHEY, SMNVEV (reference sequence). The CDR3 loop spans 14 amino acids. The CDR3: CASSSGLMADTQYF. As DNA, the CDR3 is TGTGCCAGCAGTTCAGGACTCATGGCAGATACGCAGTATTTT.

V is TRBV5-1 and J is TRBJ1-6; D might be TRBD1 (5 bases). Germline V CDR1 and CDR2: SGHRS, YFSETQ. V lost 2 bases, J lost 6 bases, and 12 bases lay in between. The CDR3 sequence is 15 residues long. The CDR3 DNA sequence: TGCGCCAGCAGCTTCTCCGGGGCACTTAATTCACCCCTCCACTTT. Translated, it gives CASSFSGALNSPLHF.

This clone showed up just a few times. V and J are TRBV19 and TRBJ1-1; D gene unclear. This CDR3 contains 14 residues. CDR1 and CDR2 from the germline V gene are LNHDA and SQIVND (reference sequence). The ends were cut back, 7 bases at V and 0 bases at J, with 12 bases in the middle. The CDR3 DNA reads as TGTGCCAGTACAAAGTGGCAGATGAACACTGAAGCTTTCTTT. This encodes CASTKWQMNTEAFF.

The chain uses TRBV7-9 and TRBJ1-3, with a tentative D call TRBD1 (5 bases). CDR1 is SEHNR, CDR2 FQNEAQ, per germline (reference sequence). CDR3 length equals 17 residues. Between the trimmed V and J ends, which lost 1 base and 0 bases, there was a span of 13 bases. CDR3 nucleotides: TGTGCCAGCAGCTTAGGGGTTATTGGGGCCTCTGGAAACACCATATATTTT. It specifies CASSLGVIGASGNTIYF.

J is TRBJ2-3 and V is TRBV19, with D perhaps TRBD1 or TRBD2 (5 bases each). The V gene lost 6 bases and the J gene lost 2 bases, with 9 bases spanning the gap. This CDR3 is 13 amino acids long. Germline V gene lookup returns CDR1 LNHDA and CDR2 SQIVND (reference sequence). The CDR3 sequence is CASRGTLTDTQYF. For the CDR3, the DNA is TGTGCCAGTAGGGGGACCCTCACAGATACGCAGTATTTT.

The sample holds a few counts of this clone. The chain joins TRBV18 to TRBJ2-1; possibly TRBD1 for D (5 bases). CDR3 length: 17 residues. Germline values: CDR1 KGHSH, CDR2 LQKENI. V lost 0 bases and J 0 bases, leaving 12 bases between the germline ends. CDR3 sequence: CASSPPAGFGSYNEQFF. CDR3 nucleotide sequence: TGTGCCAGCTCACCACCAGCAGGGTTTGGCTCCTACAATGAGCAGTTCTTC.